Listed here are 19 T cell receptor beta chains from one sample, sequenced in a study of blood T cell repertoires in COVID-19. TCRdb keeps only in-frame clones here, not all; method: immunoSEQ multiplex PCR. The sample lists some 67,000 clones; more than 75% were seen once. The sample was peripheral blood. The origin of the receptors is a woman aged 60-70 years with acute or convalescent COVID-19.

The chain links TRBV5-1 to TRBJ2-3, with D perhaps matching TRBD1 (6 bases). The CDR3 is made up of 18 amino acids. The germline V and J ends were trimmed by 4 bases and 0 bases, with 21 bases remaining between them. Germline-derived CDR1 and CDR2 are SGHRS and YFSETQ. The CDR3 nucleotides read TGCGCCAGCAGCCGCTTTCAGGGGATGGGCTCTAGCACAGATACGCAGTATTTT. Its translation is CASSRFQGMGSSTDTQYF.

The chain employs TRBV27 and TRBJ2-1; no reliable D call. The CDR3 covers 15 residues. Germline V lookup: CDR1 MNHEY, CDR2 SMNVEV (reference sequence). V lost 5 bases and J lost 3, with 14 bases in between. The CDR3 bases are TGTGCCAGCAGTCCCGCCCGTATGAGCTACAATGAGCAGTTCTTC. This encodes CASSPARMSYNEQFF.

The CDR3 loop reads CASRGEDRVSSYNSPLHF. CDR3 DNA sequence: TGTGCCAGCAGGGGGGAGGACAGGGTGAGCTCCTATAATTCACCCCTCCACTTT. J is TRBJ1-6 and V is TRBV2; 8 nucleotides match TRBD1. The CDR3 has 18 residues. In germline, CDR1 is SNHLY, CDR2 FYNNEI. Trimming took 6 bases from V and 0 from J; bases not matched to a gene: 10.

The rearrangement links TRBV5-6 to TRBJ1-1; D unclear. The length of the CDR3 is 13 residues. The germline gives CDR1 SGHDT, CDR2 YYEEEE. Trimming pared 5 bases from V and 6 bases from J, leaving 14 bases between. Here the CDR3 DNA reads TGTGCCAGCAGTCCTCAACCGGGGTCTGAAGCTTTCTTT. Translation gives CASSPQPGSEAFF.

The rearrangement joins TRBV3-1 (or the pseudogene TRBV3-2) to TRBJ2-1; the match to TRBD2 covers 7 bases. The CDR3 runs to 11 residues. V shed 1 base and J 12 bases; nucleotides not matched to a gene: 0. Germline loops: CDR1 LGHDT, CDR2 YNNKEL (reference sequence). The CDR3 nucleotides read TGTGCCAGCAGCCAAGCGGGGGGGCAGTTCTTC. It yields the protein CASSQAGGQFF.

The chain carries TRBV6-1 and TRBJ1-6; a weak D match, TRBD1 (6 bases). The CDR3 is 16 amino acids. Germline V gene lookup returns CDR1 MNHNS and CDR2 SASEGT. The V gene lost 4 bases and the J gene lost 9 bases, with 19 bases spanning the gap. The CDR3 loop is CASSVRTGSSPSPLHF. In nucleotides, the CDR3 is TGTGCCAGCAGTGTACGAACAGGGTCTTCCCCTTCACCCCTCCACTTT.

This clone was seen just once. The CDR3 is CATLEGGRDEKLFF. CDR3 coding DNA: TGTGCCACCCTGGAGGGGGGGCGAGATGAAAAACTGTTTTTT. The chain couples TRBV28 to TRBJ1-4, with D perhaps TRBD1 (6 bases). V was trimmed by 10 bases and J by 6 bases, leaving 18 bases between them. The CDR3 contains 14 residues. In germline, CDR1 is MDHEN, CDR2 SYDVKM.

The V and J genes are TRBV6-5 and TRBJ2-7, with TRBD2 as a possible D gene (6 bases). The CDR3 is 14 residues long. Germline V gives CDR1 MNHEY, CDR2 SVGAGI. Trimming left V 6 bases short and J 4 bases short, with 16 bases between. Here the CDR3 DNA reads TGTGCCAGCAGCCACGGAGGGTTCGGGTACGAGCAGTACGTC. It is translated as CASSHGGFGYEQYV.

Here the CDR3 reads CATSDRLQGARYGYTF. CDR3 DNA: TGTGCCACCAGTGACCGATTACAGGGGGCGCGGTATGGCTACACCTTC. V and J are TRBV24-1 and TRBJ1-2; 9 bases match TRBD1. The CDR3 is 16 amino acids. Trimming removed 4 bases from V and 5 bases from J; junction bases left unmatched: 10. Germline V lookup: CDR1 KGHDR, CDR2 SFDVKD.

V and J are TRBV6-1 and TRBJ1-2; the D gene is possibly TRBD1 (5 bases). The CDR3 is made up of 14 amino acids. The germline gives CDR1 MNHNS, CDR2 SASEGT. V was trimmed by 2 bases and J by 4 bases, leaving 11 bases between them. The CDR3 region is CASSEWGSPYGYTF. The DNA of the CDR3 is TGTGCCAGCAGTGAATGGGGCAGTCCCTATGGCTACACCTTC.

The V gene is TRBV5-5, the J gene TRBJ1-1, with D unresolved. Germline-derived CDR1 and CDR2 are SGHKS and YYEKEE (reference sequence). The CDR3 contains 14 residues. V dropped 2 bases and J dropped 1 base, with 9 bases sitting between them. The CDR3 sequence: CASSLDYANTEAFF. As DNA, the CDR3 is TGTGCCAGCAGCTTAGACTATGCGAACACTGAAGCTTTCTTT.

The chain employs TRBV5-4 and TRBJ1-4; 8 bases map to TRBD1. Germline V gene lookup returns CDR1 SGHNT and CDR2 YYREEE (reference sequence). This CDR3 comprises 14 residues. The ends lost 4 bases at V and 8 bases at J; junction bases unmatched: 7. The CDR3 region is CASSIGQGREKLFF. In DNA form, the CDR3 reads TGTGCCAGCAGCATCGGACAGGGACGGGAAAAACTGTTTTTT.

The CDR3 loop is CATSDWTGTGSQETQYF. Written as DNA, the CDR3 is TGTGCCACCAGTGATTGGACCGGGACAGGGAGCCAAGAGACCCAGTACTTC. This sequence joins TRBV24-1 and TRBJ2-5; TRBD1 agrees at 9 bases. After removal of 2 bases from V and 1 base from J, the junction contained 7 bases not matched to a gene. The germline gives CDR1 KGHDR, CDR2 SFDVKD. The CDR3 is 17 amino acids.

The gene calls are TRBV5-1 and TRBJ2-3, with a possible D match to TRBD2 (5 bases). This CDR3 region has 16 residues. In germline, CDR1 is SGHRS, CDR2 YFSETQ. With 4 bases removed from V and 2 bases from J, the gap between germline ends came to 17 bases. CDR3 sequence reads: CASSLGAALDTDTQYF. Here the CDR3 DNA reads TGCGCCAGCAGCCTGGGAGCGGCTTTGGACACAGATACGCAGTATTTT.

The chain couples TRBV5-8 to TRBJ1-5; D ambiguous. CDR1 is SGHTS, CDR2 YDEGEE, per germline. This CDR3 is 11 amino acids long. The V end was cut by 0 bases, the J end by 13 bases, with 8 bases between. CDR3 loop: CASSLVGSQHF. The DNA of the CDR3 is TGTGCCAGCAGCTTGGTGGGCAGTCAGCATTTT.

CDR3 amino acids: CAWSAALAGLNEQFF. The DNA for the CDR3 is TGTGCCTGGAGTGCAGCGCTAGCGGGGCTCAATGAGCAGTTCTTC. The chain employs TRBV30 and TRBJ2-1, with 9 bases matching TRBD2. There are 15 residues in the CDR3. V was clipped by 1 base and J by 6 bases; unmatched bases: 7. The germline CDR1 and CDR2 sequences are GTSNPN and SVGIG (reference sequence).

The CDR3 DNA follows: TGTGCCACCAGCAGAGATAGGGGGGGGGCGGAGACCCAGTACTTC. This encodes CATSRDRGGAETQYF. The chain couples TRBV15 to TRBJ2-5; D is possibly TRBD2 (7 bases). Trimming removed 0 bases from V and 5 bases from J, with 13 bases in between. The V gene's germline CDR1 is LNHNV and CDR2 YYDKDF (reference sequence). The CDR3 is made up of 15 amino acids.

The chain employs TRBV5-1 and TRBJ2-2; D might be TRBD1 (5 bases). CDR1 is SGHRS and CDR2 is YFSETQ in the germline V gene. The V end lost 0 bases, the J end lost 0 bases, and 12 bases lay between the germline ends. CDR3 size: 17 residues. CDR3 in DNA: TGCGCCAGCAGCTTGGTGGTCAGGGCCCCGAACACCGGGGAGCTGTTTTTT. It codes for CASSLVVRAPNTGELFF. The variable domain in full, with the rest retrieved from reference TRBV5-1 and TRBJ2-2, is KAGVTQTPRYLIKTRGQQVTLSCSPISGHRSVSWYQQTPGQGLQFLFEYFSETQRNKGNFPGRFSGRQFSNSRSEMNVSTLELGDSALYLCASSLVVRAPNTGELFFGEGSRLTVL.

This clone occurred a few times. V usage is TRBV7-6 and J usage is TRBJ2-2; tentatively, D is TRBD2 (6 bases). Germline CDR1 SGHVS, CDR2 FNYEAQ. The CDR3 length is 17 residues. The germline V and J ends were trimmed by 1 base and 5 bases, with 17 bases remaining between them. This CDR3 is CASSLEHPGVGTGELFF. Here the CDR3 DNA reads TGTGCCAGCAGCTTAGAACACCCGGGAGTCGGGACCGGGGAGCTGTTTTTT. Using reference TRBV7-6 and TRBJ2-2 for the parts outside the CDR3, the full variable domain is GAGVSQSPRYKVTKRGQDVALRCDPISGHVSLYWYRQALGQGPEFLTYFNYEAQQDKSGLPNDRFSAERPEGSISTLTIQRTEQRDSAMYRCASSLEHPGVGTGELFFGEGSRLTVL.